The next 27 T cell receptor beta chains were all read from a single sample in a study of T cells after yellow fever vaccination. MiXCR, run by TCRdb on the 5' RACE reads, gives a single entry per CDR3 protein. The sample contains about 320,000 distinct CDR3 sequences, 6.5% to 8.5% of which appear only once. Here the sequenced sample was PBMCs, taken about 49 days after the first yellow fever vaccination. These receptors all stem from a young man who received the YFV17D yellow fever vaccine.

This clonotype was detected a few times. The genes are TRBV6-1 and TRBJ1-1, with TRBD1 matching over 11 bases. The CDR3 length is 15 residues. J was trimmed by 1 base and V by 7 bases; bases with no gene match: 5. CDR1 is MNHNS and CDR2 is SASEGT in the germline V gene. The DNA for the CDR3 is TGTGCCAGCATCGACGGGACAGGGGGGAACACTGAAGCTTTCTTT. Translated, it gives CASIDGTGGNTEAFF.

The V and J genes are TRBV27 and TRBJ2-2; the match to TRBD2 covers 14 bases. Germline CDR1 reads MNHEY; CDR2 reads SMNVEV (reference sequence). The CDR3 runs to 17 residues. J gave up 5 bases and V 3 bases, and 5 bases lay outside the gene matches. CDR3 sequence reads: CASSFLTSGGATGELFF. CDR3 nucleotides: TGTGCCAGCAGTTTTCTGACTAGCGGGGGGGCTACCGGGGAGCTGTTTTTT.

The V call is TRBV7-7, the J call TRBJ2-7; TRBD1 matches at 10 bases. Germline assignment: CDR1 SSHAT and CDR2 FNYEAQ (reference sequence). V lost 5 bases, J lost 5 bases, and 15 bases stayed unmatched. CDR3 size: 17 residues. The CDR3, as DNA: TGTGCCAGCAGCCCCCTTTTGAGGGGACAGGGGTCCCACGAGCAGTACTTC. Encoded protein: CASSPLLRGQGSHEQYF.

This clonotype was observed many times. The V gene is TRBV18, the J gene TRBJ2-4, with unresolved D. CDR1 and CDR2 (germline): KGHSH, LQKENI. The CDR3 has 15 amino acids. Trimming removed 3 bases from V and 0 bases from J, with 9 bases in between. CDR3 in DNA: TGTGCCAGCTCACCGACAAACCTAGCCAAAAACATTCAGTACTTC. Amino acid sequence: CASSPTNLAKNIQYF.

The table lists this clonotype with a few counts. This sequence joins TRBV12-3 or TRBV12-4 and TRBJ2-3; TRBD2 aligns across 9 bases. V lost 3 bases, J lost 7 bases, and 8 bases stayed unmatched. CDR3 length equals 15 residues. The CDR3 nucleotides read TGTGCCAGCAGTTTCGTAGCGGGGGACACGAATACGCAGTATTTT. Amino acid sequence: CASSFVAGDTNTQYF.

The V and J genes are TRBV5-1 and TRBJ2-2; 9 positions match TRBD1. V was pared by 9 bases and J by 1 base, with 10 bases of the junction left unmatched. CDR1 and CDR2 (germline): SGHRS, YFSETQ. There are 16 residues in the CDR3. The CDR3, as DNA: TGCGCCACCTCCCCGGACAGGGGACAGAACACCGGGGAGCTGTTTTTT. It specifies CATSPDRGQNTGELFF. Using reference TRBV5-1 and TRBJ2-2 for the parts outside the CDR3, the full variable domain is KAGVTQTPRYLIKTRGQQVTLSCSPISGHRSVSWYQQTPGQGLQFLFEYFSETQRNKGNFPGRFSGRQFSNSRSEMNVSTLELGDSALYLCATSPDRGQNTGELFFGEGSRLTVL.

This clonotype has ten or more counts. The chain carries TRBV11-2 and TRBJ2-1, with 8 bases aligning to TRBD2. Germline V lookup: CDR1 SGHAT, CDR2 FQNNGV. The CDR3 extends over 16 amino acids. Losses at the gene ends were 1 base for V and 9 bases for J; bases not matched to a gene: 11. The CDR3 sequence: CASSLAVASGWGEQFF. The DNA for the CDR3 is TGTGCCAGCAGCTTAGCAGTGGCTAGCGGGTGGGGTGAGCAGTTCTTC.

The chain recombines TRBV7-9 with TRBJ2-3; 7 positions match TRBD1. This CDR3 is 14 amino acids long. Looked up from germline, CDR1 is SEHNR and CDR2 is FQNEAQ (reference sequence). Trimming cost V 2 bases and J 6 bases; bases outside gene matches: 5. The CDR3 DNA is TGTGCCAGCAGCTTAACAGGGGTTACGGATACGCAGTATTTT. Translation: CASSLTGVTDTQYF.

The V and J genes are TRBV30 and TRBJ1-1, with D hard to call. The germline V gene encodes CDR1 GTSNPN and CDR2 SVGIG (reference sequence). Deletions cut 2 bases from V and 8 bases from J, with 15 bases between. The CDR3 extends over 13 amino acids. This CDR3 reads CAWSYQVSGEAFF. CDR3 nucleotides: TGTGCCTGGAGTTACCAGGTTTCGGGAGAAGCTTTCTTT.

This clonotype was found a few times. The CDR3 region is CAINDDYGYTF. The CDR3 nucleotides read TGTGCCATCAACGATGACTATGGCTACACCTTC. The rearrangement joins TRBV10-3 to TRBJ1-2, with D unclear. Germline CDR1 is ENHRY and CDR2 is SYGVKD. The CDR3 has 11 residues. Trimming cost V 7 bases and J 3 bases, with 6 bases left between them.

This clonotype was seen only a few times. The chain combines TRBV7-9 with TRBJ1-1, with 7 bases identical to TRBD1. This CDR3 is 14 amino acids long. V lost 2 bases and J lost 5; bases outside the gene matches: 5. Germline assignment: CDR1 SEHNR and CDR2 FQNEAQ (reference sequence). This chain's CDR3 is CASSLLRQGTEAFF. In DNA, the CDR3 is TGTGCCAGCAGCTTACTGAGACAGGGAACTGAAGCTTTCTTT.

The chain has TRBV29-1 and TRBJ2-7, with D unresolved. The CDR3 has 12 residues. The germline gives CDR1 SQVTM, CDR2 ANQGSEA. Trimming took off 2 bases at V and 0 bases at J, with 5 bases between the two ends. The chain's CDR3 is CSVETGSYEQYF. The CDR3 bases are TGCAGCGTTGAAACGGGCTCCTACGAGCAGTACTTC.

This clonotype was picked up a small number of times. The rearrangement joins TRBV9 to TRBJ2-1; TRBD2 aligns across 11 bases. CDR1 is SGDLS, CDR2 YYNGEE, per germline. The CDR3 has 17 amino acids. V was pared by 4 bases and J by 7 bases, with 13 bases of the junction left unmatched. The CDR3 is CASSLIAGGASLNEQFF. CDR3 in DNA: TGTGCCAGCAGCCTAATAGCGGGGGGGGCTAGTCTTAATGAGCAGTTCTTC. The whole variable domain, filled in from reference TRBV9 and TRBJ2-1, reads DSGVTQTPKHLITATGQRVTLRCSPRSGDLSVYWYQQSLDQGLQFLIQYYNGEERAKGNILERFSAQQFPDLHSELNLSSLELGDSALYFCASSLIAGGASLNEQFFGPGTRLTVL.

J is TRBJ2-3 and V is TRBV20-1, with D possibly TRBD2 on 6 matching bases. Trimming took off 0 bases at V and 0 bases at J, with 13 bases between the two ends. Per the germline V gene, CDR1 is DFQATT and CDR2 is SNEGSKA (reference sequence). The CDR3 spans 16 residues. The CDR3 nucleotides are TGCAGTGCTAGAGACCCAGGACTAACTAGCACAGATACGCAGTATTTT. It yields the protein CSARDPGLTSTDTQYF.

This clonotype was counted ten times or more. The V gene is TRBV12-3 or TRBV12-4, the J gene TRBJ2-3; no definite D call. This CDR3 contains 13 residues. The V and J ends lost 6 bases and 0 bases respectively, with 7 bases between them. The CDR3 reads CASSAPSTDTQYF. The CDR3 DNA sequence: TGTGCCAGCAGCGCACCGAGCACAGATACGCAGTATTTT.

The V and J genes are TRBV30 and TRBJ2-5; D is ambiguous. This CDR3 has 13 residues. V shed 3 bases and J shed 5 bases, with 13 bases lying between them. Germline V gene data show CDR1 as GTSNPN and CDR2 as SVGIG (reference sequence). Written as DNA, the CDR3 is TGTGCCTGGAGGGCTGGTAATGCGGAGACCCAGTACTTC. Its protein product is CAWRAGNAETQYF. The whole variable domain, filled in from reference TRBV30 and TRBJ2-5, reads SQTIHQWPATLVQPVGSPLSLECTVEGTSNPNLYWYRQAAGRGLQLLFYSVGIGQISSEVPQNLSASRPQDRQFILSSKKLLLSDSGFYLCAWRAGNAETQYFGPGTRLLVL.

The CDR3 is CASSSDRNPGNTIYF. CDR3 nucleotide sequence: TGCGCCAGCAGCTCCGATCGAAACCCTGGAAACACCATATATTTT. The rearrangement joins TRBV4-3 to TRBJ1-3; D remains unclear. The CDR3 covers 15 residues. CDR1 LGHNA and CDR2 YSLEER come from the germline V gene. V dropped 5 bases and J dropped 2 bases, with 13 bases sitting between them.

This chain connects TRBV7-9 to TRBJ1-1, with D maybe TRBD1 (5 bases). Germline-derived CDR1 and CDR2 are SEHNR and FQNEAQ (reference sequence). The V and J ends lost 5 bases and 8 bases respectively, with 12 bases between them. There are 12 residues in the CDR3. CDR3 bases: TGTGCCAGCAGCCCTCCCGACAGAGAAGCTTTCTTT. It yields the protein CASSPPDREAFF.

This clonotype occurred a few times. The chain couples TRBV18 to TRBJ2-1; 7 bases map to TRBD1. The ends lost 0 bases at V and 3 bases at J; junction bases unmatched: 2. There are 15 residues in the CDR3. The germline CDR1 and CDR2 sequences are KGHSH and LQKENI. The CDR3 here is CASSPPWDSYNEQFF. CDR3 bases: TGTGCCAGCTCACCACCCTGGGACAGCTACAATGAGCAGTTCTTC.

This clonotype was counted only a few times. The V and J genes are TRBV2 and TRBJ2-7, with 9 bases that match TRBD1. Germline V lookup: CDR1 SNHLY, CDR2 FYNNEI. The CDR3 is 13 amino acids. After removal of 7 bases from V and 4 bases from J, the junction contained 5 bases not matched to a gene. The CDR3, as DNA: TGTGCCAGCAACGGACAGGGGAGGTACGAGCAGTACTTC. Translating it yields CASNGQGRYEQYF.

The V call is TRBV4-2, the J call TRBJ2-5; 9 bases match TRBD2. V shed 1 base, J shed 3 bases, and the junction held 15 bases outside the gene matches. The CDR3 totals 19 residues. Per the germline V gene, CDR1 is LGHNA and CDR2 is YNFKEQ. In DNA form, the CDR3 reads TGTGCCAGCAGCCAAGTCGAAGGCTATGGACTAGCGCCAGAAGAGACCCAGTACTTC. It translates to CASSQVEGYGLAPEETQYF.

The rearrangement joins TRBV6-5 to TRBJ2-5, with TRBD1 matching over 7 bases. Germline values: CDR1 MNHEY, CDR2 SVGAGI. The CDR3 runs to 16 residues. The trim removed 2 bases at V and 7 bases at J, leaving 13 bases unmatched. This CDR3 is CASSYPGDSGRGTQYF. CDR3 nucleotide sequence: TGTGCCAGCAGTTACCCAGGGGACAGTGGTCGAGGGACCCAGTACTTC.

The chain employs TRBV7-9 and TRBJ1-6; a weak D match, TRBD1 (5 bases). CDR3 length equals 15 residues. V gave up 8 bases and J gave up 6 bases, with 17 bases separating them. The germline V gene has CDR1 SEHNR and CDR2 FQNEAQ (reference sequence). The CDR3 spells CASARVGVGNSPLHF. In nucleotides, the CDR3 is TGTGCCAGCGCTAGAGTAGGGGTGGGTAATTCACCCCTCCACTTT.

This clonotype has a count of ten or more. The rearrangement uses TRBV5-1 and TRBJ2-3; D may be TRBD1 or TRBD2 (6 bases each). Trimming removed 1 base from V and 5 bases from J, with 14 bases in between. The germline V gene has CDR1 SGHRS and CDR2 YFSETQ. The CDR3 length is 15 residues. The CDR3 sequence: CASSLMGGRGDTQYF. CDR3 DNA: TGCGCCAGCAGCTTGATGGGGGGCCGGGGAGATACGCAGTATTTT. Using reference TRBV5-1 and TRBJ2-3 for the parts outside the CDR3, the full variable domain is KAGVTQTPRYLIKTRGQQVTLSCSPISGHRSVSWYQQTPGQGLQFLFEYFSETQRNKGNFPGRFSGRQFSNSRSEMNVSTLELGDSALYLCASSLMGGRGDTQYFGPGTRLTVL.

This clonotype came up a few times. The CDR3 bases are TGTGCCAGCAGTTACTCGGACACTTATCAGCCCCAGCATTTT. It is translated as CASSYSDTYQPQHF. This chain joins TRBV6-5 and TRBJ1-5; TRBD1 might be the D (5 bases). The V and J ends lost 0 bases and 5 bases respectively, with 8 bases between them. This CDR3 has 14 amino acids. In germline, CDR1 is MNHEY, CDR2 SVGAGI.

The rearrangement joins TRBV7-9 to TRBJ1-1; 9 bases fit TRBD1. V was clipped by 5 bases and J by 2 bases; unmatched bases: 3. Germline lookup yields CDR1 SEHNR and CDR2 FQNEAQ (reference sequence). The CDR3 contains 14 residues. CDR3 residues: CASSATGGNTEAFF. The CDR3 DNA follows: TGTGCCAGCAGCGCGACAGGGGGAAACACTGAAGCTTTCTTT.

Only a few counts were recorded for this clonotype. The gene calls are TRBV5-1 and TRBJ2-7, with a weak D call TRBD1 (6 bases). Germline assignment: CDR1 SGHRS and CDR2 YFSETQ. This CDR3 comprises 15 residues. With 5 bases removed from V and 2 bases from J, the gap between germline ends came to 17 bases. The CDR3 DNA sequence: TGCGCCAGCAGATGGACAGAGAGTAATGCCTACGAGCAGTACTTC. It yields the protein CASRWTESNAYEQYF.